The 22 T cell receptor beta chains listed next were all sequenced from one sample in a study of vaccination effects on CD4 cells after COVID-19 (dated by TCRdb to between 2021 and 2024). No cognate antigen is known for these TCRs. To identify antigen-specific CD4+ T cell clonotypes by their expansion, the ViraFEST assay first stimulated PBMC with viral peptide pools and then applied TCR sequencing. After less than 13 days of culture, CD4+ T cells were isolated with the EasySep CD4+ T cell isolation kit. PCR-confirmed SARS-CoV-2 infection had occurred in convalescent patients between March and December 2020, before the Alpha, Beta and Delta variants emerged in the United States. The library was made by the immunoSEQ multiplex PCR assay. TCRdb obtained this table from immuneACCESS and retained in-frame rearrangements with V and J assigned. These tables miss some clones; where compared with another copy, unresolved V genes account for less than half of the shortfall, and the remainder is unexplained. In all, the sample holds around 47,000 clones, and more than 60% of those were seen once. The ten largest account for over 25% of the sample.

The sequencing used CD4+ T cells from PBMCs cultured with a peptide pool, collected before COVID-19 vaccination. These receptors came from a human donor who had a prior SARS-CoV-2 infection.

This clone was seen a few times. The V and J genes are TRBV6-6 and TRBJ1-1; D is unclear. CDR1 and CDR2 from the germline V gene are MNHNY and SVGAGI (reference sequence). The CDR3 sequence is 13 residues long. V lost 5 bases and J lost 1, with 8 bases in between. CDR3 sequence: CASSQSGNTEAFF. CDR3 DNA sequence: TGTGCCAGCAGTCAATCCGGGAACACTGAAGCTTTCTTT.

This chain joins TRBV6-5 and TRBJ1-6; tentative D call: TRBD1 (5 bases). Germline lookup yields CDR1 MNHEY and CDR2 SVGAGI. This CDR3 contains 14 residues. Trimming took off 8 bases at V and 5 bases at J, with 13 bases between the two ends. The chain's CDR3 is CASRGRANNSPLHF. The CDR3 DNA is TGTGCCAGCCGGGGCAGGGCCAATAATTCACCCCTCCACTTT.

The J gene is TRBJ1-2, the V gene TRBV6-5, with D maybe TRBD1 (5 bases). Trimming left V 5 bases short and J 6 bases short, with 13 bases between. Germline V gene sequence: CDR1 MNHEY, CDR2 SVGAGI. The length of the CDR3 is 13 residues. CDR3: CASSLMGVDGYTF. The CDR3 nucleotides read TGTGCCAGCAGTCTCATGGGGGTTGATGGCTACACCTTC.

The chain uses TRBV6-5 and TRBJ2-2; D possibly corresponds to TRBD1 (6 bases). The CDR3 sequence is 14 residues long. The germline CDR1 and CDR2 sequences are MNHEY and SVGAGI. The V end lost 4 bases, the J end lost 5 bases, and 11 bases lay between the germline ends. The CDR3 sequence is CASSWDKLTGELFF. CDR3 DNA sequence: TGTGCCAGCAGTTGGGACAAGCTAACCGGGGAGCTGTTTTTT.

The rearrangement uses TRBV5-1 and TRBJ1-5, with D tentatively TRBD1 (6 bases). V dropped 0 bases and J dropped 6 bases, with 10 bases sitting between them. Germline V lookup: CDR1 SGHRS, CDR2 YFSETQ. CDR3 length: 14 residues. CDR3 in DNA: TGCGCCAGCAGCTTGGCAGGGGCGGGTCAGCCCCAGCATTTT. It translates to CASSLAGAGQPQHF.

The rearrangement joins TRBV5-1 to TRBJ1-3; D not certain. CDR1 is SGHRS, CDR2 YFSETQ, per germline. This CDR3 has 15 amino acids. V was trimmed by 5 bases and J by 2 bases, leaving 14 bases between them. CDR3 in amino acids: CASSPNSGAGNTIYF. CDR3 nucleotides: TGCGCCAGCAGTCCTAACAGCGGGGCTGGAAACACCATATATTTT.

The CDR3 is CASSLPSGGSYNEQFF. For the CDR3, the DNA is TGTGCCAGCTCACTGCCTTCTGGAGGCTCCTACAATGAGCAGTTCTTC. This chain uses TRBV18 with TRBJ2-1; D possibly corresponds to TRBD2 (5 bases). Trimming left V 4 bases short and J 0 bases short, with 13 bases between. Germline lookup yields CDR1 KGHSH and CDR2 LQKENI. The CDR3 totals 16 residues.

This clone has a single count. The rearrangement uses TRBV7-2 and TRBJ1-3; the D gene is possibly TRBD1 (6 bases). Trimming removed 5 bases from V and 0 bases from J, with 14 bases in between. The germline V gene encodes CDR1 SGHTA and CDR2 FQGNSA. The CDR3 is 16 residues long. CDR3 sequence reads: CASSRQGQISGNTIYF. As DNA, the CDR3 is TGTGCCAGCAGCCGTCAGGGGCAGATCTCTGGAAACACCATATATTTT.

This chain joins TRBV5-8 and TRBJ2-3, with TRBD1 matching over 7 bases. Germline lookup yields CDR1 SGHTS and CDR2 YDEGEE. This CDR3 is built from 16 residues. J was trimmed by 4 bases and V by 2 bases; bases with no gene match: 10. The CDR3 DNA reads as TGTGCCAGCAGCTTCAATGACGACAGGGCGGCAGATACGCAGTATTTT. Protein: CASSFNDDRAADTQYF.

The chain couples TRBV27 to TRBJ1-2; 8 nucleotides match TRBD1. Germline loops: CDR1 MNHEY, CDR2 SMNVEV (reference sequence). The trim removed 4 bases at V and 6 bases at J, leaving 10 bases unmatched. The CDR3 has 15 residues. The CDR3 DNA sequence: TGTGCCAGCAGTTCCGGACAGGGTCAGATCGATGGCTACACCTTC. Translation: CASSSGQGQIDGYTF.

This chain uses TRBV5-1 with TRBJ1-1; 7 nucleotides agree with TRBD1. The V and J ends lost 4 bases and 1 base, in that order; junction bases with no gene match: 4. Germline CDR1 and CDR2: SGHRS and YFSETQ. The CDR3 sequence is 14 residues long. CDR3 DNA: TGCGCCAGCAGCCCCGGACAGGAGAACACTGAAGCTTTCTTT. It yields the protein CASSPGQENTEAFF.

In nucleotides, the CDR3 is TGTGCCAGCAGCTTAGGGAGGGACTTGAACACTGAAGCTTTCTTT. This sequence encodes CASSLGRDLNTEAFF. This chain links TRBV11-3 with TRBJ1-1; a possible D gene is TRBD1 (5 bases). The CDR3 is 15 residues long. Trimming shortened V by 1 base and J by 0 bases, and 9 bases separated the two germline ends. Germline-derived CDR1 and CDR2 are SGHNT and YENEEA.

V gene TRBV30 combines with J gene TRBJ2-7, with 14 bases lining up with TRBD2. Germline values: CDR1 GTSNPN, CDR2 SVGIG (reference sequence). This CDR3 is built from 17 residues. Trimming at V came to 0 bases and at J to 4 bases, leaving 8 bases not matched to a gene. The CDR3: CAWSVHRTSGRRYEQYF. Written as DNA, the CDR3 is TGTGCCTGGAGTGTACACAGGACTAGCGGGAGGAGGTACGAGCAGTACTTC.

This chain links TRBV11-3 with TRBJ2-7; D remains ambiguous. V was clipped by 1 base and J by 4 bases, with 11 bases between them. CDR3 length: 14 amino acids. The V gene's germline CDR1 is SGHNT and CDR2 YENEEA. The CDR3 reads CASSLGGKRYEQYF. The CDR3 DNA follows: TGTGCCAGCAGCTTAGGGGGAAAGAGGTACGAGCAGTACTTC.

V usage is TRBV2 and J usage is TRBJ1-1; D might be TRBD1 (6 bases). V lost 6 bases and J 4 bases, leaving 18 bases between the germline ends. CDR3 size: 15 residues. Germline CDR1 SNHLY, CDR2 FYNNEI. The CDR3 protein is CASREDTGSGTEAFF. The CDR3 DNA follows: TGTGCCAGCAGGGAGGATACAGGGTCGGGCACTGAAGCTTTCTTT.

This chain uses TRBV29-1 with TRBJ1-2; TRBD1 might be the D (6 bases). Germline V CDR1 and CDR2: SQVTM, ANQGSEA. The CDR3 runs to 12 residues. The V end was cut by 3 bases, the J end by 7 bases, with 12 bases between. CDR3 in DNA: TGCAGCGTTGACCCGGGGGCGGGTGGCTACACCTTC. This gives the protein CSVDPGAGGYTF.

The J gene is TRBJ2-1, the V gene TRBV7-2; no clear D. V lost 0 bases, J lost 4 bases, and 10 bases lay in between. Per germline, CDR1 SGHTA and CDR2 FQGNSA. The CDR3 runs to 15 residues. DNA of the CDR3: TGTGCCAGCAGCTTAGCCGTACCTGCTTACAATGAGCAGTTCTTC. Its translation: CASSLAVPAYNEQFF.

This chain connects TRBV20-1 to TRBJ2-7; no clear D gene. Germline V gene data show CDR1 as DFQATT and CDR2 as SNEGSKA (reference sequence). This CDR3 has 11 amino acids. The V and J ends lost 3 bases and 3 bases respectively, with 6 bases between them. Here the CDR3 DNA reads TGCAGTGCTAGGCGGAACTACGAGCAGTACTTC. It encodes CSARRNYEQYF.

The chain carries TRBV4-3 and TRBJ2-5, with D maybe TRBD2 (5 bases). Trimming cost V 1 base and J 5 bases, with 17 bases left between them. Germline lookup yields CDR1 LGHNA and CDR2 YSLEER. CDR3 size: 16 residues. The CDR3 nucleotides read TGCGCCAGCAGCCAAGGCCTCCGTTCGGGGTTGGAGACCCAGTACTTC. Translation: CASSQGLRSGLETQYF.

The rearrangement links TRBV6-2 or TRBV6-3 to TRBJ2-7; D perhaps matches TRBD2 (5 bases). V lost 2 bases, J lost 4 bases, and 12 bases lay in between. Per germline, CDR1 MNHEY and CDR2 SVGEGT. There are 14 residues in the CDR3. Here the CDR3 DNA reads TGTGCCAGCAGTTACGGGGAGTATAAATACGAGCAGTACTTC. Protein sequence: CASSYGEYKYEQYF.

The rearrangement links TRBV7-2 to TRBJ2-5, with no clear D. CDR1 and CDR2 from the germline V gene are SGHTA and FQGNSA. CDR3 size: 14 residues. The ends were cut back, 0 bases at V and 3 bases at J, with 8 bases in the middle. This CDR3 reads CASSLAANKETQYF. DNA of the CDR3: TGTGCCAGCAGCTTAGCGGCTAATAAAGAGACCCAGTACTTC.

The CDR3 sequence is CASRQRPGSGTSGRAVVKEQYF. For the CDR3, the DNA is TGTGCAAGTCGCCAACGACCGGGGTCCGGGACTAGCGGGAGGGCCGTTGTGAAGGAGCAGTACTTC. The V gene is TRBV12-2, the J gene TRBJ2-7; the D segment call TRBD2 is taken from the table without a DNA check. TRBV12-2 has pseudogene status. This CDR3 has 22 amino acids.